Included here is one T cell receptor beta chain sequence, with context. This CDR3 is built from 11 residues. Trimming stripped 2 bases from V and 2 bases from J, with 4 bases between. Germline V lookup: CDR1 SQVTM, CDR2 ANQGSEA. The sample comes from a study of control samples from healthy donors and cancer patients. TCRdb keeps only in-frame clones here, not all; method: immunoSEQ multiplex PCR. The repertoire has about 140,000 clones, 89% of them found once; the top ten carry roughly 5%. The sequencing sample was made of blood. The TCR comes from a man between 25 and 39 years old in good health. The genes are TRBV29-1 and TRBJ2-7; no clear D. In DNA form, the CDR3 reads TGCAGCGTTGAAAAAACCTACGAGCAGTACTTC. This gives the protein CSVEKTYEQYF.